Shown below are 5 T cell receptor beta chains from a single sample sequenced in a study of cytomegalovirus exposure and HLA in healthy donors. PCR involved 60 Vbeta and 13 Jbeta primers. TCRdb keeps only in-frame clones here, not all; method: immunoSEQ multiplex PCR. This table has some 190,000 clones, approximately 84% appearing once. Sequenced: PBMCs. These receptors came from a female donor in good health and CMV-seronegative.

The chain has TRBV28 and TRBJ2-2, with 16 bases fitting TRBD2. Germline trimming cut 4 bases from V and 7 bases from J; bases unmatched to any gene: 9. The germline CDR1 and CDR2 sequences are MDHEN and SYDVKM. The CDR3 consists of 18 residues. In nucleotides, the CDR3 is TGTGCCAGCAGTTCATCCGGGACTAGCGGGAGGGCCTTCGGGGAGCTGTTTTTT. Its protein product is CASSSSGTSGRAFGELFF.

The chain joins TRBV5-1 to TRBJ2-7; 8 positions agree with TRBD1. Germline-derived CDR1 and CDR2 are SGHRS and YFSETQ. This CDR3 region has 13 residues. V trimming: 5 bases; J trimming: 2 bases; junction bases outside the gene matches: 3. CDR3 in amino acids: CASRLTGAYEQYF. The CDR3 region has the DNA TGCGCCAGCAGACTGACAGGGGCCTACGAGCAGTACTTC.

This clone was observed a single time. The chain has TRBV21-1 and TRBJ1-5. TRBV21-1 is a pseudogene. The CDR3 loop spans 10 amino acids. CDR3 sequence (DNA): TGTGCCAGCACTAATCAGCCCCAGCATTTT. Residues: CASTNQPQHF.

V gene TRBV10-3 combines with J gene TRBJ2-1, with TRBD2 matching over 11 bases. Germline V gives CDR1 ENHRY, CDR2 SYGVKD. This CDR3 is built from 13 residues. The trim removed 10 bases at V and 6 bases at J, leaving 5 bases unmatched. The CDR3 region is CASVAGGFNEQFF. The CDR3 region has the DNA TGTGCCAGCGTAGCGGGGGGGTTCAATGAGCAGTTCTTC.

V and J are TRBV29-1 and TRBJ2-5; D is perhaps TRBD2 (6 bases). The J call may not be correct, given that the DNA end is closer to TRBJ2-7. The CDR3 is 14 amino acids. The V gene's germline CDR1 is SQVTM and CDR2 ANQGSEA. CDR3 residues: CSVGGEAPGYEQYF. As DNA, the CDR3 is TGCAGCGTTGGGGGGGAGGCGCCTGGCTACGAGCAGTACTTC.